This entry concerns a single TCR beta chain. Its specificity is unknown. The data derive from a study of T cell responses to AZD1222 COVID-19 vaccine. CDR3 length equals 14 residues. Germline V gene data show CDR1 as SGHAT and CDR2 as FQNNGV. The V segment lost 4 bases and the J segment 6 bases; nucleotides outside the gene matches: 6. The assay was immunoSEQ multiplex PCR, and TCRdb's table has in-frame clones only and misses some. The sample records about 120,000 clones, 70% to 90% being singletons. Study results and limitations: Clonal diversity was possibly underestimated; the donors were predominantly white British and more often female.

The material was peripheral blood, obtained on day 0 of AZD1222 vaccination. V gene TRBV11-2 combines with J gene TRBJ2-1, with TRBD1 identical over 7 bases. This receptor was obtained from an adult in good health. This CDR3 is CASSSYGTANEQFF. Here the CDR3 DNA reads TGTGCCAGCAGCTCATACGGGACAGCCAATGAGCAGTTCTTC.